Given below is one T cell receptor beta chain in context. The antigen is not known. This CDR3 is built from 15 residues. Germline V CDR1 and CDR2: SGHTA, FQGNSA. The V segment lost 3 bases and the J segment 6 bases; nucleotides outside the gene matches: 6. TCRdb processed the reads anew with MiXCR; each CDR3 protein has one entry. This table has more than 300,000 distinct CDR3 sequences, about 34% appearing once. This entry is derived from a study of T cell repertoires in cytomegalovirus infection. Study as a whole: Recently identified HLA-C-restricted CMV epitopes and well-studied HLA-B-restricted CMV epitopes were used by the study. From public TCR beta signatures came an indication of both CMV infection and matching HLA type. Study-level findings and limits: Predominance within the ex vivo response was attributable to HLA-C-restricted CMV-specific TCR beta clonotypes.

The material was cultured PBMCs, obtained from culture after CMV antigen stimulation. The V and J genes are TRBV7-2 and TRBJ2-2; 8 bases are a match to TRBD2. The source is a human donor in good health (CMV status not recorded). Some clones in this sample may be carry-over from other donors' samples. In DNA, the CDR3 is TGTGCCAGCAGCTTTAGCGGGAAGTTGGCCGGGGAGCTGTTTTTT. It specifies CASSFSGKLAGELFF. Variable domain in full (rest from reference TRBV7-2 and TRBJ2-2): GAGVSQSPSNKVTEKGKDVELRCDPISGHTALYWYRQSLGQGLEFLIYFQGNSAPDKSGLPSDRFSAERTGGSVSTLTIQRTQQEDSAVYLCASSFSGKLAGELFFGEGSRLTVL.